This T cell receptor beta chain was found in a study of T-cell reconstitution after alpha-beta-depleted transplantation in children. This clonotype appeared a few times. As it was prepared, the TCRbeta library received unique molecular identifiers. TCRdb reanalysed the PCR reads using MiXCR and keeps one entry per CDR3 protein. In the table there are roughly 590,000 distinct CDR3 sequences, roughly 17% of which are singletons. This CDR3 region has 15 residues. The germline gives CDR1 LGHNA, CDR2 YSLEER. V shed 1 base and J 0 bases; nucleotides not matched to a gene: 2. The input for sequencing was PBMCs from the stem cell graft donor, taken from the stem cell graft. The chain couples TRBV4-3 to TRBJ1-1; TRBD1 matches 7 bases. The sequence was obtained from a human donor who donated a stem cell graft to a child with acute myeloid leukemia. This CDR3 is CASSQGDSLNTEAFF. CDR3 nucleotide sequence: TGCGCCAGCAGCCAAGGGGACAGCTTGAACACTGAAGCTTTCTTT.